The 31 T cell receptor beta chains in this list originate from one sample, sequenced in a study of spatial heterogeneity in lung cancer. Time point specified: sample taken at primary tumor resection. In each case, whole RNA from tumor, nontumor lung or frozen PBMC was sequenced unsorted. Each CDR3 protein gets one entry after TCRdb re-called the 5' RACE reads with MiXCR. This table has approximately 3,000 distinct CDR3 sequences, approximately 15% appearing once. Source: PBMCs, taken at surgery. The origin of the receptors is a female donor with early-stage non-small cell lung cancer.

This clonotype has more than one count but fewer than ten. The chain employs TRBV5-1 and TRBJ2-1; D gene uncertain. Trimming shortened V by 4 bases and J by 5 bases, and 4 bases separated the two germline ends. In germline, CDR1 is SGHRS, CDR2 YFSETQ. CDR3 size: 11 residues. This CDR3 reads CASSPDNEQFF. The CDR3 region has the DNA TGCGCCAGCAGCCCAGACAATGAGCAGTTCTTC. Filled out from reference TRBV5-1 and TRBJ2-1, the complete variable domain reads KAGVTQTPRYLIKTRGQQVTLSCSPISGHRSVSWYQQTPGQGLQFLFEYFSETQRNKGNFPGRFSGRQFSNSRSEMNVSTLELGDSALYLCASSPDNEQFFGPGTRLTVL.

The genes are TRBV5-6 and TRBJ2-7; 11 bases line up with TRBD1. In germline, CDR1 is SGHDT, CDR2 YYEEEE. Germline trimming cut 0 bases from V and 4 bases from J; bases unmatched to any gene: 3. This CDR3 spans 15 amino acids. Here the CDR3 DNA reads TGTGCCAGCAGCTTGGGCGGACAGGGGGCTTACGAGCAGTACTTC. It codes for CASSLGGQGAYEQYF.

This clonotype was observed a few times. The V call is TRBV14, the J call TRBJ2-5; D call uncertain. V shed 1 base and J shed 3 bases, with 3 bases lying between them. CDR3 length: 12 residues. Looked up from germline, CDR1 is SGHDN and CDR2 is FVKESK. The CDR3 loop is CASSQVEETQYF. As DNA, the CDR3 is TGTGCCAGCAGCCAAGTCGAAGAGACCCAGTACTTC. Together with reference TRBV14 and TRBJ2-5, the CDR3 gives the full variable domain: EAGVTQFPSHSVIEKGQTVTLRCDPISGHDNLYWYRRVMGKEIKFLLHFVKESKQDESGMPNNRFLAERTGGTYSTLKVQPAELEDSGVYFCASSQVEETQYFGPGTRLLVL.

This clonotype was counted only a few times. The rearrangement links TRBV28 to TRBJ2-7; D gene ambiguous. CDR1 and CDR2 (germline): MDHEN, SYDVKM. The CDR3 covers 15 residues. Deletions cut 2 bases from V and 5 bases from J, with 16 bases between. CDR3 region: CASSLPNLRANEQYF. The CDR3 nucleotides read TGTGCCAGCAGTTTACCTAACCTCCGGGCCAACGAGCAGTACTTC. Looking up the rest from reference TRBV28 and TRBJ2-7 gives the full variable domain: DVKVTQSSRYLVKRTGEKVFLECVQDMDHENMFWYRQDPGLGLRLIYFSYDVKMKEKGDIPEGYSVSREKKERFSLILESASTNQTSMYLCASSLPNLRANEQYFGPGTRLTVT.

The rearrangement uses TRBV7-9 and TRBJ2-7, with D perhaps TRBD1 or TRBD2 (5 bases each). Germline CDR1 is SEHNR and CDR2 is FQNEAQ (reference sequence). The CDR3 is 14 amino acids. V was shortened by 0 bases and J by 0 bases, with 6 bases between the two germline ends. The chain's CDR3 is CASSLAGTSYEQYV. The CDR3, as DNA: TGTGCCAGCAGCTTAGCTGGGACCTCCTACGAGCAGTACGTC.

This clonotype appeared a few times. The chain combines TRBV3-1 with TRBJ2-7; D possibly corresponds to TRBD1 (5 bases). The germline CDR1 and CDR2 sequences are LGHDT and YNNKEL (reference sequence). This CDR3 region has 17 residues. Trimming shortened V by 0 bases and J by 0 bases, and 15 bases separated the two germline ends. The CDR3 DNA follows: TGTGCCAGCAGCCAAGAGGGTCCAGGGAAGAGCTCCTACGAGCAGTACTTC. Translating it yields CASSQEGPGKSSYEQYF.

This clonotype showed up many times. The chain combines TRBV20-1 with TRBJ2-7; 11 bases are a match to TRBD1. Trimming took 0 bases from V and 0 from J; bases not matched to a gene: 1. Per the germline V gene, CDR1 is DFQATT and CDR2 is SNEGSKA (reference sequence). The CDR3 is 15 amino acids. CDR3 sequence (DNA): TGCAGTGCTAGAGATGGGACAGGGGGCTCCTACGAGCAGTACTTC. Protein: CSARDGTGGSYEQYF.

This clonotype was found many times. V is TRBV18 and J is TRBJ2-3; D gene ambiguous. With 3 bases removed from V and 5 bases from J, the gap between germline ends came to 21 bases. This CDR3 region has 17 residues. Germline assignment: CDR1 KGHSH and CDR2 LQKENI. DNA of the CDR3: TGTGCCAGCTCACCGATAACAAATGGGCCGGTGGAAGATACGCAGTATTTT. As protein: CASSPITNGPVEDTQYF. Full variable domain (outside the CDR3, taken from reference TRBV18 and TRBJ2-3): NAGVMQNPRHLVRRRGQEARLRCSPMKGHSHVYWYRQLPEEGLKFMVYLQKENIIDESGMPKERFSAEFPKEGPSILRIQQVVRGDSAAYFCASSPITNGPVEDTQYFGPGTRLTVL.

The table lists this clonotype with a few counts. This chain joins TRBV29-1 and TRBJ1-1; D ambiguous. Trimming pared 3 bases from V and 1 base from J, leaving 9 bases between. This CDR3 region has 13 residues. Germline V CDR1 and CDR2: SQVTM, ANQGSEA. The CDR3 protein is CSVDAGQNTEAFF. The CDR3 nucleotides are TGCAGCGTTGATGCTGGGCAGAACACTGAAGCTTTCTTT.

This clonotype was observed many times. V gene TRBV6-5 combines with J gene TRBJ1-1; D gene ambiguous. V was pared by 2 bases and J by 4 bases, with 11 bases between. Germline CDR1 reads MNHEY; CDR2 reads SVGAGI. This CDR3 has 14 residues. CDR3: CASSYGIMGTEAFF. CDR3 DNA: TGTGCCAGCAGTTACGGGATAATGGGCACTGAAGCTTTCTTT.

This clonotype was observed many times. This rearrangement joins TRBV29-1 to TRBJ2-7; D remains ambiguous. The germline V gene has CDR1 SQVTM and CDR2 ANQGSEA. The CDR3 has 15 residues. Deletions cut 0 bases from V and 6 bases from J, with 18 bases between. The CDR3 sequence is CSVEDLRVIGVEQYF. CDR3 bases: TGCAGCGTTGAAGATCTAAGGGTTATTGGGGTCGAGCAGTACTTC.

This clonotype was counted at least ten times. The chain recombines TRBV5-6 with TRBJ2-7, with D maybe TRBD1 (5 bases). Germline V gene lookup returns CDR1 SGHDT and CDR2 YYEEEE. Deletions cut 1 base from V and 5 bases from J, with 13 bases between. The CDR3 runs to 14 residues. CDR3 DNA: TGTGCCAGCAGCTTGAGGGGCACGATGAACGAGCAGTACTTC. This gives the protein CASSLRGTMNEQYF.

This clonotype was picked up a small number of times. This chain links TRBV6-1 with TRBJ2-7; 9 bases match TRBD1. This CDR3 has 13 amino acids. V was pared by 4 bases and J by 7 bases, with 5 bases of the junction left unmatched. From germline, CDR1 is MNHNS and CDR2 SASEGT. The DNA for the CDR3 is TGTGCCAGCAGTGCGGACAGGGGAGGAGAGCAGTACTTC. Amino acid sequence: CASSADRGGEQYF.

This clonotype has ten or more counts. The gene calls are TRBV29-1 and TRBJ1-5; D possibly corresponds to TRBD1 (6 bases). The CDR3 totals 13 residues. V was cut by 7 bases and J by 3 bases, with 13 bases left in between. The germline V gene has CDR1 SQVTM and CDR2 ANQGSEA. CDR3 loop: CSGSTGSNQPQHF. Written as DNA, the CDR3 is TGCAGCGGGTCCACAGGGTCCAATCAGCCCCAGCATTTT.

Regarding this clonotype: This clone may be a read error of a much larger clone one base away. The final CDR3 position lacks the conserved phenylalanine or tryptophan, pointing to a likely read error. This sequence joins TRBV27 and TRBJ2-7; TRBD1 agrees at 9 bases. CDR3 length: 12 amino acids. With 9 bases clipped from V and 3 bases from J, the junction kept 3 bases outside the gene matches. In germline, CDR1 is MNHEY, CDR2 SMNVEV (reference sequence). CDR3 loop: CASQGQGYEQYS. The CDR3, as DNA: TGTGCCAGTCAGGGACAGGGCTACGAGCAGTACTCC.

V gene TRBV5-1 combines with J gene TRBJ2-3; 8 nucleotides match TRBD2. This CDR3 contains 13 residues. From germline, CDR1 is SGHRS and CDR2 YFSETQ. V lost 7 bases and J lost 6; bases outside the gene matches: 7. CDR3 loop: CASGAGDVDTQYF. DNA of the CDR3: TGCGCCAGCGGAGCGGGAGATGTCGATACGCAGTATTTT.

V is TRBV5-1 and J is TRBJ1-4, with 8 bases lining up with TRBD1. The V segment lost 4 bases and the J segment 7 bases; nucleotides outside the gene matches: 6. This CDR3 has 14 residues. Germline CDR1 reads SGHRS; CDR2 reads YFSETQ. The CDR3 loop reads CASSKTGGVEKLFF. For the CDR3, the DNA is TGCGCCAGCAGCAAAACAGGGGGAGTTGAAAAACTGTTTTTT.

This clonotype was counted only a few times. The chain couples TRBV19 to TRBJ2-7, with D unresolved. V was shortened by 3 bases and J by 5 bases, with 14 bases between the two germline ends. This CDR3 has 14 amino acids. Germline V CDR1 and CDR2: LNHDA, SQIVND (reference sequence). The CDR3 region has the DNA TGTGCCAGTAGTATCAGAAACGACTTTAACGAGCAGTACTTC. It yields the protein CASSIRNDFNEQYF.

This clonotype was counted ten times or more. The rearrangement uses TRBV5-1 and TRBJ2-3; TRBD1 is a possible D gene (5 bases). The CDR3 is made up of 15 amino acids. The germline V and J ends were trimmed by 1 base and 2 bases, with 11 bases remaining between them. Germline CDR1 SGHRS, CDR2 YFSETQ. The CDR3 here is CASSLWTRATDTQYF. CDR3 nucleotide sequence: TGCGCCAGCAGCTTGTGGACACGAGCCACAGATACGCAGTATTTT.

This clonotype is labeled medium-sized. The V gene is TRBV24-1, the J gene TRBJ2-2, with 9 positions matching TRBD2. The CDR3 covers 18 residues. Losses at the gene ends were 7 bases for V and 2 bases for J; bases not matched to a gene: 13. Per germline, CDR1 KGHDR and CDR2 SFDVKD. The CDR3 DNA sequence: TGTGCCACCAGAGGGACAGTTAAGACTAGCGGAAACACCGGGGAGCTGTTTTTT. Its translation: CATRGTVKTSGNTGELFF.

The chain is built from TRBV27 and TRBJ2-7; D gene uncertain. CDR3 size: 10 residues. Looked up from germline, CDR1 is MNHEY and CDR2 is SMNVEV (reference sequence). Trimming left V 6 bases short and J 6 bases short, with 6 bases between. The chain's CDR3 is CASSEVEQYF. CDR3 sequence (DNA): TGTGCCAGCAGCGAAGTCGAGCAGTACTTC.

CDR3 amino acids: CASSYMGGPYEQYF. In DNA, the CDR3 is TGTGCCAGCAGTTACATGGGCGGCCCCTACGAGCAGTACTTC. The chain has TRBV6-6 and TRBJ2-7, with unresolved D. The CDR3 is 14 amino acids. The ends were cut back, 2 bases at V and 2 bases at J, with 10 bases in the middle. Germline CDR1 MNHNY, CDR2 SVGAGI (reference sequence).

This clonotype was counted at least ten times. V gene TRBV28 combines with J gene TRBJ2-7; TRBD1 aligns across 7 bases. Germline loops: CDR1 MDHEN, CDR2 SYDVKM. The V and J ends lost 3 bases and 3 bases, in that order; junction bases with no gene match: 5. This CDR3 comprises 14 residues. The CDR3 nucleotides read TGTGCCAGCAGTTTGGTGGGACAGAGCTACGAGCAGTACTTC. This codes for CASSLVGQSYEQYF.

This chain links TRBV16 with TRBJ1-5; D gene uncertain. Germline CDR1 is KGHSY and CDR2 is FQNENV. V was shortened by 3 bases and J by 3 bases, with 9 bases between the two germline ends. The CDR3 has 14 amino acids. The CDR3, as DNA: TGTGCCAGCAGCCATGGTCGGCTCAATCAGCCCCAGCATTTT. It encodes CASSHGRLNQPQHF.

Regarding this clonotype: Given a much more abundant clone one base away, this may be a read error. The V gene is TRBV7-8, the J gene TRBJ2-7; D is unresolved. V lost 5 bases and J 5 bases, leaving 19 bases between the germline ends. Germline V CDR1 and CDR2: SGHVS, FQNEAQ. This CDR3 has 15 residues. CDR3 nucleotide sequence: TGTGCCAGCAGCCCGGGTCGTGGGCGATCCCACGAGCAGTACTTC. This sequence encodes CASSPGRGRSHEQYF.

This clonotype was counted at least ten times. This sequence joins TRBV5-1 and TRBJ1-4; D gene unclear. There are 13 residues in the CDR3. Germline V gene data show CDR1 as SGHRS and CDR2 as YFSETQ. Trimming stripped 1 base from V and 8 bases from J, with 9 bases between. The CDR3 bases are TGCGCCAGCAGCTTGACGTATGGGGAAAAACTGTTTTTT. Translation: CASSLTYGEKLFF.

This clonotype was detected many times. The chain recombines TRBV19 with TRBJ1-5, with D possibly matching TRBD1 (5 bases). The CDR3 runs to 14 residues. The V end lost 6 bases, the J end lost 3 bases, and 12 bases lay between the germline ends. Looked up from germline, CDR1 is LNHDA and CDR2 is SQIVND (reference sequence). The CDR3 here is CASRIRVDNQPQHF. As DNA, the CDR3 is TGTGCCAGTAGGATCAGGGTAGACAATCAGCCCCAGCATTTT.

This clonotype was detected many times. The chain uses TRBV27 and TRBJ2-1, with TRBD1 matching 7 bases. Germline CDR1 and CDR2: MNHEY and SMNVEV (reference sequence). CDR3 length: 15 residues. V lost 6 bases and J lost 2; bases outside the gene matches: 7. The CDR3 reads CASRPTGLTYNEQFF. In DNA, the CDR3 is TGTGCCAGCAGGCCGACAGGGCTCACCTACAATGAGCAGTTCTTC.

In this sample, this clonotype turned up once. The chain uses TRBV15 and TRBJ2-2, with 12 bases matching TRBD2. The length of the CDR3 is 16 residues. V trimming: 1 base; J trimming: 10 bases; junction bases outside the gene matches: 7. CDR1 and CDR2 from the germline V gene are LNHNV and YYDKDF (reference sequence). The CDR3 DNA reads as TGTGCCACCAGCAGAGTGCTAGCGGGAGGGCCGGAGGAGCTGTTTTTT. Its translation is CATSRVLAGGPEELFF.

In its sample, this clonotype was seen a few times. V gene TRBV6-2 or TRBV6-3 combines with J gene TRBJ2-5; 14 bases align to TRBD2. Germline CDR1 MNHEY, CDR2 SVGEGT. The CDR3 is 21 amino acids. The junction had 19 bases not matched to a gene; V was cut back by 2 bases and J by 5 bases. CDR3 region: CASSYPLTLWGLAGERETQYF. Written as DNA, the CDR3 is TGTGCCAGCAGTTACCCATTAACATTGTGGGGACTAGCGGGAGAAAGGGAGACCCAGTACTTC.

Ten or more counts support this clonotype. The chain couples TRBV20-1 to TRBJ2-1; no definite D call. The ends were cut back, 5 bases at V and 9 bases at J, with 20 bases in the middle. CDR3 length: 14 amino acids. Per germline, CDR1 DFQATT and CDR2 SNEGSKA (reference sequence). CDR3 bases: TGCAGTGCTGATGCTAGGGCTCGCTGGGGTGAGCAGTTCTTC. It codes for CSADARARWGEQFF.